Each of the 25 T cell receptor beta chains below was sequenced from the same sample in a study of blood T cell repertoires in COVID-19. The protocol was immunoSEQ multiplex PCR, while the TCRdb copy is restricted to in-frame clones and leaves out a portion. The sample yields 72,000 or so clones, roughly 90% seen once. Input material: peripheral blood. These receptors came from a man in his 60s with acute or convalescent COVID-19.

This CDR3 is CAWSPGRFEQYF. CDR3 bases: TGTGCCTGGAGTCCAGGCCGTTTTGAGCAGTACTTC. The chain links TRBV30 to TRBJ2-7, with D uncertain. Trimming removed 2 bases at V and 7 bases at J, with 12 bases between. CDR3 length: 12 amino acids. Germline lookup yields CDR1 GTSNPN and CDR2 SVGIG (reference sequence).

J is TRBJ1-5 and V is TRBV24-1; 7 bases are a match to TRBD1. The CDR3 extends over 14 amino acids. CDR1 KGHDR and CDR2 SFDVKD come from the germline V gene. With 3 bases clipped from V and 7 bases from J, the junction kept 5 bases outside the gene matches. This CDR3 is CATSDRDSPQPQHF. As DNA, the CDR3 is TGTGCCACCAGTGATCGGGACAGTCCGCAGCCCCAGCATTTT.

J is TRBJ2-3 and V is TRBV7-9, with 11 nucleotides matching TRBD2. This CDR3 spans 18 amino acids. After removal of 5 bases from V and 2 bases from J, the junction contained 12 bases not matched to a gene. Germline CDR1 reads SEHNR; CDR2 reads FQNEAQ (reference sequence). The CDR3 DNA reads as TGTGCCAGCAGCGCCACTAGCGGGGGACCTCTCGACACAGATACGCAGTATTTT. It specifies CASSATSGGPLDTDTQYF. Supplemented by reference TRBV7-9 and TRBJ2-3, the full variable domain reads DTGVSQNPRHKITKRGQNVTFRCDPISEHNRLYWYRQTLGQGPEFLTYFQNEAQLEKSRLLSDRFSAERPKGSFSTLEIQRTEQGDSAMYLCASSATSGGPLDTDTQYFGPGTRLTVL.

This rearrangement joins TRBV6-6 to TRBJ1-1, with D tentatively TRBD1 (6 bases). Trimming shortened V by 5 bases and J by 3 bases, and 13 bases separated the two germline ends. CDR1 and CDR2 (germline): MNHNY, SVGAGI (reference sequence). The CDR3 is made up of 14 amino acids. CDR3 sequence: CASSPRGGDTEAFF. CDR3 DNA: TGTGCCAGCAGTCCCAGGGGAGGGGACACTGAAGCTTTCTTT.

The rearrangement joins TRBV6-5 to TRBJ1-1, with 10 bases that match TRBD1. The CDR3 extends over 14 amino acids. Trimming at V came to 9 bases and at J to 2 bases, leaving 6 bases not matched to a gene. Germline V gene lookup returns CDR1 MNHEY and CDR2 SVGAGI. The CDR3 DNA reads TGTGCCAGTTGGGACAGGGGAATAAACACTGAAGCTTTCTTT. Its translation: CASWDRGINTEAFF.

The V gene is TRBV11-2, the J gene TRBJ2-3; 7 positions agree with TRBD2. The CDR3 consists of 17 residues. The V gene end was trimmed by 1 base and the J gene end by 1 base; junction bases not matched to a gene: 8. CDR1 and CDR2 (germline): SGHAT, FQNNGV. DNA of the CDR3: TGTGCCAGCAGCTTAGGGCGGGGGTTCGGTGGCACAGATACGCAGTATTTT. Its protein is CASSLGRGFGGTDTQYF.

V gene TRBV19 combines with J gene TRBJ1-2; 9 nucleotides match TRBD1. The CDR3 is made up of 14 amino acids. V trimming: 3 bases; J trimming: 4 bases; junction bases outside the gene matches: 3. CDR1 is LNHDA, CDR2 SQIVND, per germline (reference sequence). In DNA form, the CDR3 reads TGTGCCAGTAGTATCACAGGGGGCGCCTATGGCTACACCTTC. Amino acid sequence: CASSITGGAYGYTF.

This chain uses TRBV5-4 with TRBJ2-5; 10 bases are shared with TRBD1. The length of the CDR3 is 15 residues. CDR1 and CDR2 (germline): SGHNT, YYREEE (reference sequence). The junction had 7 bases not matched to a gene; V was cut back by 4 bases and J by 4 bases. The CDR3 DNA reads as TGTGCCAGCAGCCCTGACAGGGGGCGGGGAGAGACCCAGTACTTC. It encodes CASSPDRGRGETQYF.

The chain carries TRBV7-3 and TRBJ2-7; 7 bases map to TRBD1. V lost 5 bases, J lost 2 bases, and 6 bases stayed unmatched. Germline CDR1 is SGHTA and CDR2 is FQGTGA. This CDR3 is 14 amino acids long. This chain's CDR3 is CASSRDSATYEQYF. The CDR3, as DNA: TGTGCCAGCAGCCGGGACAGTGCTACCTACGAGCAGTACTTC.

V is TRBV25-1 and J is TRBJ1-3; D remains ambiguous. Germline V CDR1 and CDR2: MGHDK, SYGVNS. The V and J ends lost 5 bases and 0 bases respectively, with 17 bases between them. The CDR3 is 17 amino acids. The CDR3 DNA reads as TGTGCCAGCAGTTTCCAAGGCGGGAGTATCTCTGGAAACACCATATATTTT. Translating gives CASSFQGGSISGNTIYF.

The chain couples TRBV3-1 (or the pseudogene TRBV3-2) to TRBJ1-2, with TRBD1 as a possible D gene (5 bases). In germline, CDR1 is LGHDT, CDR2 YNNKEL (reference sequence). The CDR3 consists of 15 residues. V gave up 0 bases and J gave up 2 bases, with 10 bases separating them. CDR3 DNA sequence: TGTGCCAGCAGCCAAGAAACAACAGGCAACTATGGCTACACCTTC. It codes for CASSQETTGNYGYTF.

CDR3 residues: CASREALNRLEAFF. Written as DNA, the CDR3 is TGTGCCAGTAGAGAGGCTCTTAACCGGCTTGAAGCTTTCTTT. V usage is TRBV19 and J usage is TRBJ1-1, with D unresolved. With 6 bases removed from V and 7 bases from J, the gap between germline ends came to 18 bases. The CDR3 covers 14 residues. Germline lookup yields CDR1 LNHDA and CDR2 SQIVND (reference sequence).

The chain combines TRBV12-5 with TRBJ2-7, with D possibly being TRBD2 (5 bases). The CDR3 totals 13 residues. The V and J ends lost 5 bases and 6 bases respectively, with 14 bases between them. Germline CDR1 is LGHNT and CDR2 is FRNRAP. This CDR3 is CASGPNGIGEQYF. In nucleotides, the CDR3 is TGTGCTAGTGGTCCGAACGGGATAGGCGAGCAGTACTTC.

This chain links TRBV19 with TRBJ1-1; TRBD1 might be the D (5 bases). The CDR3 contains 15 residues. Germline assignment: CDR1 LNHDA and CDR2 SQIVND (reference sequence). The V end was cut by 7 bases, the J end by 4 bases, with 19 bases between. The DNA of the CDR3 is TGTGCCAGTAAATTCCAGGGTGGTAGTGGCACTGAAGCTTTCTTT. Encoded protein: CASKFQGGSGTEAFF. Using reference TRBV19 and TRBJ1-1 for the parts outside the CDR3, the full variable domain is DGGITQSPKYLFRKEGQNVTLSCEQNLNHDAMYWYRQDPGQGLRLIYYSQIVNDFQKGDIAEGYSVSREKKESFPLTVTSAQKNPTAFYLCASKFQGGSGTEAFFGQGTRLTVV.

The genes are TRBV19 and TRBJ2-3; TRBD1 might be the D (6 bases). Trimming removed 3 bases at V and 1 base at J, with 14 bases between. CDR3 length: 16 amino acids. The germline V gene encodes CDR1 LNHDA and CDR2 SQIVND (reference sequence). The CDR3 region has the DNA TGTGCCAGTAGTATCCGGACAGATATAGGCACAGATACGCAGTATTTT. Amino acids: CASSIRTDIGTDTQYF.

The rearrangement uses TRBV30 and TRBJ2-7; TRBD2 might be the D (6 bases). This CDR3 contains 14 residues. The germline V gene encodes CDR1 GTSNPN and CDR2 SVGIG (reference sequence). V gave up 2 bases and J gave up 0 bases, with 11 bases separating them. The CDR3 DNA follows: TGTGCCTGGAGTCCTGGGACTCACTCCTACGAGCAGTACTTC. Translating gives CAWSPGTHSYEQYF.

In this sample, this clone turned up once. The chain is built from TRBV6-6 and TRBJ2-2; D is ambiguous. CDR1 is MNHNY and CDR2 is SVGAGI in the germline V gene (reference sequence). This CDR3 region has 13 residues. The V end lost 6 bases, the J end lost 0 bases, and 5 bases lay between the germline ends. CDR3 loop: CASRSANTGELFF. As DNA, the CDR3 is TGTGCCAGCAGGTCAGCGAACACCGGGGAGCTGTTTTTT.

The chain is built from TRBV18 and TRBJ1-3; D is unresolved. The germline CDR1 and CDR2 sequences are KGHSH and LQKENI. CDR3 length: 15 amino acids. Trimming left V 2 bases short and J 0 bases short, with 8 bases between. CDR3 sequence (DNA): TGTGCCAGCTCACCAATCCCGAGCTCTGGAAACACCATATATTTT. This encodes CASSPIPSSGNTIYF. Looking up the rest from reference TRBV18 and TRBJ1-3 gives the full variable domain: NAGVMQNPRHLVRRRGQEARLRCSPMKGHSHVYWYRQLPEEGLKFMVYLQKENIIDESGMPKERFSAEFPKEGPSILRIQQVVRGDSAAYFCASSPIPSSGNTIYFGEGSWLTVV.

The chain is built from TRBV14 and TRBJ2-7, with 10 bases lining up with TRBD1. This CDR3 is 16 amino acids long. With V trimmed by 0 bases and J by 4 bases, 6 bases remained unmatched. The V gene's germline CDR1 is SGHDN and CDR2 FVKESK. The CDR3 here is CASSQDMDRGRYEQYF. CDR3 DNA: TGTGCCAGCAGCCAAGATATGGACAGGGGGAGGTACGAGCAGTACTTC.

CDR3: CASSPREGDSPLHF. CDR3 DNA: TGTGCCAGCTCACCACGGGAGGGAGATTCACCCCTCCACTTT. This rearrangement joins TRBV18 to TRBJ1-6; D is uncertain. The germline V gene encodes CDR1 KGHSH and CDR2 LQKENI. V shed 1 base and J shed 8 bases, with 9 bases lying between them. CDR3 length: 14 residues.

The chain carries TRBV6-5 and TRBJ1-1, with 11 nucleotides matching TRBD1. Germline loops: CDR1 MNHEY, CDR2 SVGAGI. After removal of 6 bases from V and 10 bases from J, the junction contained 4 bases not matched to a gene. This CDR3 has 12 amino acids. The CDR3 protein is CASRGQGVAAFF. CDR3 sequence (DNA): TGTGCCAGCAGGGGACAGGGGGTTGCAGCTTTCTTT.

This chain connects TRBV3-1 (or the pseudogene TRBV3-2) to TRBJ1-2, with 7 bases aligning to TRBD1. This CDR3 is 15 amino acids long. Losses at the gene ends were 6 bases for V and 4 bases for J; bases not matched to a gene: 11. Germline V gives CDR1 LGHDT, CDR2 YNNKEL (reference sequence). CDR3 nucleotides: TGTGCCAGCAGTCCTTCAGGAGGGGGCCTCTATGGCTACACCTTC. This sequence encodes CASSPSGGGLYGYTF.

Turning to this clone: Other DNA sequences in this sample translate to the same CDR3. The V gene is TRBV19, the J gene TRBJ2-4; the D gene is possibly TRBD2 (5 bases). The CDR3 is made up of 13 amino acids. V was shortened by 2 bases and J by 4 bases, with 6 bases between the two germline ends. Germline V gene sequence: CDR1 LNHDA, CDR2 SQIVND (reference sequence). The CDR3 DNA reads TGTGCCAGTAGTATACCGGGGAAAAACATTCAGTACTTC. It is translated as CASSIPGKNIQYF.

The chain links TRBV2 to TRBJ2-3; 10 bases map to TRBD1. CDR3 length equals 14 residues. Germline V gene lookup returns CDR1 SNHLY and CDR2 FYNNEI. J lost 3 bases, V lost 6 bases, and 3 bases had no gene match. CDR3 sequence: CASRRDRGTDTQYF. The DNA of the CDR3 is TGTGCCAGCAGAAGGGACAGGGGTACAGATACGCAGTATTTT. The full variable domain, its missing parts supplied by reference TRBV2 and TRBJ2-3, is EPEVTQTPSHQVTQMGQEVILRCVPISNHLYFYWYRQILGQKVEFLVSFYNNEISEKSEIFDDQFSVERPDGSNFTLKIRSTKLEDSAMYFCASRRDRGTDTQYFGPGTRLTVL.

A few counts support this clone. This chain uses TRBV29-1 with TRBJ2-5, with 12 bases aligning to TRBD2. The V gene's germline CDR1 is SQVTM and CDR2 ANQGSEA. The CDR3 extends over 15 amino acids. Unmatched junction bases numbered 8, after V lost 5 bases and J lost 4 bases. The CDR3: CSVSSGGARGETQYF. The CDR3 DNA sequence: TGCAGCGTTTCTAGCGGGGGGGCAAGGGGAGAGACCCAGTACTTC.